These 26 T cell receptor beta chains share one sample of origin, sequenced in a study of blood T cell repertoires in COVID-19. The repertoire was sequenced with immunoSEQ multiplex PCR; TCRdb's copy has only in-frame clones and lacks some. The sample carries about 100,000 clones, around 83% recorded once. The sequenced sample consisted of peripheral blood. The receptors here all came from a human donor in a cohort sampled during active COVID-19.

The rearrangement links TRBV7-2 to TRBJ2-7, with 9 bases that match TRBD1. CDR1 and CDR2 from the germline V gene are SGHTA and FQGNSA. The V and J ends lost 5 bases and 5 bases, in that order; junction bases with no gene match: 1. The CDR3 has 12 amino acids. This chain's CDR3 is CASSGDRDEQYF. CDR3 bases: TGTGCCAGCAGCGGGGACAGGGACGAGCAGTACTTC.

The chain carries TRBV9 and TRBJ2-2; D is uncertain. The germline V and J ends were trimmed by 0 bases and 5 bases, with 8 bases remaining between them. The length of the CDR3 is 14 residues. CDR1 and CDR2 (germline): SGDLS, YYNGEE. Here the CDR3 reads CASSVDGSTGELFF. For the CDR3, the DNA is TGTGCCAGCAGCGTAGATGGCTCGACCGGGGAGCTGTTTTTT.

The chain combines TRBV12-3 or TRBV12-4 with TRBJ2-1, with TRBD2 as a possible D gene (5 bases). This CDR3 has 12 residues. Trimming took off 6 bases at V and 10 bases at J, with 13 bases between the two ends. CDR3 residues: CASSLGSLEQFF. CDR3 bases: TGTGCCAGCAGCCTTGGGAGTTTAGAGCAGTTCTTC.

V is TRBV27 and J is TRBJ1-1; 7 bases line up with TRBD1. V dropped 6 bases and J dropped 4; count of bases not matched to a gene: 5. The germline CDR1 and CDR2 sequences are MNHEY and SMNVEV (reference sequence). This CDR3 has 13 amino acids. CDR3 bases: TGTGCCAGCAGCCTTACAGGGGCCACTGAAGCTTTCTTT. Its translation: CASSLTGATEAFF.

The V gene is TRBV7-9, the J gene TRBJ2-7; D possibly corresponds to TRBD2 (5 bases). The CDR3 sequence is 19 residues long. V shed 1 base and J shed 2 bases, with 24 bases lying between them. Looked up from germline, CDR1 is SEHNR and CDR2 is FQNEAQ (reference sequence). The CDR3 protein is CASSLDGSQRYGLTYEQYF. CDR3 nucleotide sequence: TGTGCCAGCAGCTTAGACGGTTCCCAGCGGTATGGGCTCACCTACGAGCAGTACTTC.

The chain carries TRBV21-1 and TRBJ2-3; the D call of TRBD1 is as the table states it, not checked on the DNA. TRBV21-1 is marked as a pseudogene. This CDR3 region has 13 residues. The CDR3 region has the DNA TGTGCCAGCAGCGTGAGGGGGTCAGATACGCAGTATTTT. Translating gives CASSVRGSDTQYF.

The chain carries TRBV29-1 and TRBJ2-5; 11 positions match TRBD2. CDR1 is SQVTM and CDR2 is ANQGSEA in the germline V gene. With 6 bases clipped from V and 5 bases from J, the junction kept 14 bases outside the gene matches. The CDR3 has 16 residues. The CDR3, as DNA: TGCAGCGTGCCTCTGACTAGCGGGGACCTGGGTGAGACCCAGTACTTC. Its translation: CSVPLTSGDLGETQYF. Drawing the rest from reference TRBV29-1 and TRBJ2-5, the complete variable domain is SAVISQKPSRDICQRGTSLTIQCQVDSQVTMMFWYRQQPGQSLTLIATANQGSEATYESGFVIDKFPISRPNLTFSTLTVSNMSPEDSSIYLCSVPLTSGDLGETQYFGPGTRLLVL.

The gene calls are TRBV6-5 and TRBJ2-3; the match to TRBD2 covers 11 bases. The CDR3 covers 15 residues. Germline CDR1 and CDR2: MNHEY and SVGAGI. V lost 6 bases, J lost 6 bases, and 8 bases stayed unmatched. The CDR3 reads CASRLIAGGQDTQYF. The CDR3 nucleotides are TGTGCCAGCAGGCTGATAGCGGGGGGGCAGGATACGCAGTATTTT.

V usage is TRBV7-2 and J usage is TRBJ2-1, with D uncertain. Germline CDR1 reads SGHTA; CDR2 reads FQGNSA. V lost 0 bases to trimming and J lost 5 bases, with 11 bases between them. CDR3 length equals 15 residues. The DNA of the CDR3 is TGTGCCAGCAGCTTAGCCATCATCCAAAACAATGAGCAGTTCTTC. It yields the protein CASSLAIIQNNEQFF.

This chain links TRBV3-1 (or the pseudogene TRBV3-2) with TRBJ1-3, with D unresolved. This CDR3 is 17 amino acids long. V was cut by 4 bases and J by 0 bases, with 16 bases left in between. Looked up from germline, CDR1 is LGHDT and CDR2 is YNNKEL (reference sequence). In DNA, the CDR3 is TGTGCCAGCAGCCCCCCTCGAACCTCAGTCTCTGGAAACACCATATATTTT. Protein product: CASSPPRTSVSGNTIYF.

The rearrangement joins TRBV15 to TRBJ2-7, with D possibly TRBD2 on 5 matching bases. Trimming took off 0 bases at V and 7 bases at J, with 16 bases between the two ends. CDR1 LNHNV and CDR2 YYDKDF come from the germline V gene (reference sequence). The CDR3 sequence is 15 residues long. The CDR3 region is CATSRDIGVAREQYF. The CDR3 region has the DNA TGTGCCACCAGCAGAGATATCGGGGTAGCTAGGGAGCAGTACTTC.

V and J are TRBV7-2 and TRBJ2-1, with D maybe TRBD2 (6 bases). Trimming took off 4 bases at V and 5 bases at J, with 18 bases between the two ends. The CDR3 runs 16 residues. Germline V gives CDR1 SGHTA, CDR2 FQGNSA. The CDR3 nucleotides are TGTGCCAGCAGCTCAAGGGCGGGGTTGGGAAACAATGAGCAGTTCTTC. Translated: CASSSRAGLGNNEQFF.

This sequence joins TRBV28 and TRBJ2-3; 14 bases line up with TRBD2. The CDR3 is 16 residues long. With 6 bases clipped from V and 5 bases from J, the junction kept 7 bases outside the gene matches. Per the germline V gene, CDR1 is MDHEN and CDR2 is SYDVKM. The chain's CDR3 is CASRLGGLAGGDTQYF. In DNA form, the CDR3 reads TGTGCCAGCAGACTCGGAGGACTAGCGGGAGGAGATACGCAGTATTTT.

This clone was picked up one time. The CDR3 is CASSSGVPETQYF. The CDR3 bases are TGTGCCAGCAGTTCAGGGGTTCCTGAGACCCAGTACTTC. This chain joins TRBV28 and TRBJ2-5, with D perhaps TRBD1 (6 bases). Germline V gene lookup returns CDR1 MDHEN and CDR2 SYDVKM. V was shortened by 4 bases and J by 5 bases, with 11 bases between the two germline ends. CDR3 length equals 13 residues.

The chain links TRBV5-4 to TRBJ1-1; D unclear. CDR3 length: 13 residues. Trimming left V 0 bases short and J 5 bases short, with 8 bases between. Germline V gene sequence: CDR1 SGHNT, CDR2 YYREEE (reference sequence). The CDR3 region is CASSLGGRTEAFF. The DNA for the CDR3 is TGTGCCAGCAGCTTGGGTGGGAGGACTGAAGCTTTCTTT.

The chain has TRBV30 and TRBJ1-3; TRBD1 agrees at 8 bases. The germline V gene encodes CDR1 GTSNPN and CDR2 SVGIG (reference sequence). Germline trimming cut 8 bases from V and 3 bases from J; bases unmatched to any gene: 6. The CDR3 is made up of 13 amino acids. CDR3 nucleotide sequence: TGTGCCGGCGACAGGGGCCGTGGAAACACCATATATTTT. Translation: CAGDRGRGNTIYF.

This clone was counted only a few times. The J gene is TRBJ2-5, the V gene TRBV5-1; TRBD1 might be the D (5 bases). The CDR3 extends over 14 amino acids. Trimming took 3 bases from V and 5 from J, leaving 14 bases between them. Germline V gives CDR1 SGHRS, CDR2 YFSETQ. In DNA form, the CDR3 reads TGCGCCAGCAGCTCTCAGGGCCGTGCGGAGACCCAGTACTTC. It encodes CASSSQGRAETQYF.

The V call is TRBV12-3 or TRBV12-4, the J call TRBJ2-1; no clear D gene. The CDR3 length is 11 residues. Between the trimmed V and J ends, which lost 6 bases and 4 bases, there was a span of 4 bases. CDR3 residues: CASRSYNEQFF. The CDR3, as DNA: TGTGCCAGCAGGTCATACAATGAGCAGTTCTTC.

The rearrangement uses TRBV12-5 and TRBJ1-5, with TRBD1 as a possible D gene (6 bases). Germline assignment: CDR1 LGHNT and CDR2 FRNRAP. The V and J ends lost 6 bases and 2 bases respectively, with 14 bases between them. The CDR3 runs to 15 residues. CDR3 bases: TGTGCTAGTGGACAGGGTGGGGTTGGCAATCAGCCCCAGCATTTT. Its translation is CASGQGGVGNQPQHF.

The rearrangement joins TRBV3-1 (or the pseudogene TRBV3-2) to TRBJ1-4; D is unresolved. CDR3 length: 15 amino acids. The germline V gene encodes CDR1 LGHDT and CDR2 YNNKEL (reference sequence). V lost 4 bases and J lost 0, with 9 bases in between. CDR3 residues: CASSRTGSTNEKLFF. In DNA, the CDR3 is TGTGCCAGCAGCCGAACGGGTTCAACTAATGAAAAACTGTTTTTT.

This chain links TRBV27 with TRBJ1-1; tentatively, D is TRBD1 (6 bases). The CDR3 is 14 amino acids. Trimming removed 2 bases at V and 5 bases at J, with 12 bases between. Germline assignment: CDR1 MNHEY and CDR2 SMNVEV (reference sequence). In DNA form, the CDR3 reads TGTGCCAGCAGTTTAGGGAGGGGGGGTACTGAAGCTTTCTTT. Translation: CASSLGRGGTEAFF.

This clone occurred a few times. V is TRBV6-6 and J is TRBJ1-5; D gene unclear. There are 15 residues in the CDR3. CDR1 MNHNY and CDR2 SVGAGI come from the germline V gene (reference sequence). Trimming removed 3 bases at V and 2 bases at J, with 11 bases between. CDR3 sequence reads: CASSYSGRGNQPQHF. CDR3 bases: TGTGCCAGCAGTTATAGCGGTCGGGGCAATCAGCCCCAGCATTTT.

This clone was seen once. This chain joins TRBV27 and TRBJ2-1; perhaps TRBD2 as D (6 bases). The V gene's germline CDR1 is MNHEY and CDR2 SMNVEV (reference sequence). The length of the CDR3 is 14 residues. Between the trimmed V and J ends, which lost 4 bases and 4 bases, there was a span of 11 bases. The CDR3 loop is CASSSGRWYNEQFF. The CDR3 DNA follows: TGTGCCAGCAGTTCCGGGAGATGGTACAATGAGCAGTTCTTC.

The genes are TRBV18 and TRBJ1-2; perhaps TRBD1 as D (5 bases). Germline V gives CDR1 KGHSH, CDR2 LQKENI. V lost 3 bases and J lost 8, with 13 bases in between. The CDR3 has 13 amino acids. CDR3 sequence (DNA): TGTGCCAGCTCACCCCCAGGGTTTGGGGGCTACACCTTC. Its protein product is CASSPPGFGGYTF. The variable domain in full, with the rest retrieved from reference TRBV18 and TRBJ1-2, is NAGVMQNPRHLVRRRGQEARLRCSPMKGHSHVYWYRQLPEEGLKFMVYLQKENIIDESGMPKERFSAEFPKEGPSILRIQQVVRGDSAAYFCASSPPGFGGYTFGSGTRLTVV.

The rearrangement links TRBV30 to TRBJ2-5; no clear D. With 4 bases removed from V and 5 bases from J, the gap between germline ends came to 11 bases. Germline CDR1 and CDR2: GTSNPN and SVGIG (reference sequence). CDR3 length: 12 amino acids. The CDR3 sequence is CAWMLAGETQYF. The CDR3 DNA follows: TGTGCCTGGATGTTAGCTGGGGAGACCCAGTACTTC.

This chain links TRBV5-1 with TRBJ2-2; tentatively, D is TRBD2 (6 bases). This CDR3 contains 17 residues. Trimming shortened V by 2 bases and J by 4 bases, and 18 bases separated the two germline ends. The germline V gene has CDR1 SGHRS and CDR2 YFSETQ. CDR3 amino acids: CASSLFGSGSLTGELFF. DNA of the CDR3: TGCGCCAGCAGCTTATTTGGGTCCGGGAGTCTCACCGGGGAGCTGTTTTTT.